This passage covers 5 T cell receptor beta chains from one sample sequenced in a study of T cell responses to AZD1222 COVID-19 vaccine. Data came from immunoSEQ multiplex PCR; TCRdb stores just in-frame clones and leaves some out. The sample holds roughly 120,000 clones; about nine tenths are singletons and the top ten take more than 1.5%. This sample comprised peripheral blood, obtained on day 0 of AZD1222 vaccination. The source is an adult in good health.

This chain joins TRBV6-5 and TRBJ1-5, with D unclear. V dropped 0 bases and J dropped 6 bases, with 15 bases sitting between them. The CDR3 is made up of 16 amino acids. Germline-derived CDR1 and CDR2 are MNHEY and SVGAGI. CDR3 in amino acids: CASSYSGGRGGQPQHF. CDR3 DNA: TGTGCCAGCAGTTACTCGGGTGGGAGAGGCGGTCAGCCCCAGCATTTT.

This rearrangement joins TRBV9 to TRBJ1-5; no reliable D call. The germline V gene has CDR1 SGDLS and CDR2 YYNGEE. Trimming pared 0 bases from V and 0 bases from J, leaving 10 bases between. The CDR3 is 16 amino acids. This chain's CDR3 is CASSVGADNSNQPQHF. The CDR3, as DNA: TGTGCCAGCAGCGTAGGGGCAGACAATAGCAATCAGCCCCAGCATTTT.

The chain joins TRBV6-1 to TRBJ1-2; D gene uncertain. Deletions cut 2 bases from V and 6 bases from J, with 13 bases between. The germline gives CDR1 MNHNS, CDR2 SASEGT. The CDR3 consists of 14 residues. This chain's CDR3 is CASSEPGNGDGYTF. The CDR3 DNA follows: TGTGCCAGCAGTGAACCTGGGAACGGGGATGGCTACACCTTC.

The genes are TRBV12-3 or TRBV12-4 and TRBJ1-2; D is ambiguous. The CDR3 contains 13 residues. V lost 3 bases, J lost 2 bases, and 7 bases lay in between. CDR3 residues: CASSFRRNYGYTF. CDR3 nucleotide sequence: TGTGCCAGCAGTTTTCGCCGGAACTATGGCTACACCTTC.

The chain uses TRBV4-1 and TRBJ1-2; maybe TRBD1 (5 bases). CDR1 is MGHRA and CDR2 is YSYEKL in the germline V gene. With 2 bases removed from V and 3 bases from J, the gap between germline ends came to 10 bases. This CDR3 is 14 amino acids long. Here the CDR3 DNA reads TGCGCCAGCAGCCAAAACAGGTTCTACTATGGCTACACCTTC. It is translated as CASSQNRFYYGYTF.